The 20 T cell receptor beta chains below come from one sample, sequenced in a study of shared clonotypes between healthy human individuals. Profiled with immunoSEQ multiplex PCR; TCRdb holds only in-frame clones, not every one. This sample carries approximately 400,000 clones, roughly 96% of them seen once, and the ten largest clones take about 0.34%. The specimen was memory CD8+ T cells sorted from blood. Sample subset: CD45RO+ cells pooled with CCR7-negative TemRA cells. These receptors came from a man aged 30 to 45 in good health.

The sample holds one count of this clone. The chain uses TRBV9 and TRBJ2-1; D ambiguous. Germline CDR1 and CDR2: SGDLS and YYNGEE. CDR3 length: 13 residues. Trimming pared 0 bases from V and 9 bases from J, leaving 10 bases between. CDR3 protein: CASSVGSSIEQFF. CDR3 nucleotides: TGTGCCAGCAGCGTAGGGTCCAGTATTGAGCAGTTCTTC.

V is TRBV6-6 and J is TRBJ1-3; TRBD1 might be the D (5 bases). Germline assignment: CDR1 MNHNY and CDR2 SVGAGI (reference sequence). The CDR3 contains 14 residues. Trimming removed 6 bases at V and 4 bases at J, with 13 bases between. The CDR3 loop reads CASRAPGSGNTIYF. DNA of the CDR3: TGTGCCAGCAGGGCCCCAGGGTCAGGAAACACCATATATTTT.

This sequence joins TRBV6-5 and TRBJ2-7; TRBD2 might be the D (5 bases). The germline CDR1 and CDR2 sequences are MNHEY and SVGAGI. The CDR3 runs 13 residues. Trimming stripped 3 bases from V and 3 bases from J, with 9 bases between. CDR3: CASSYGLLYEQYF. Here the CDR3 DNA reads TGTGCCAGCAGTTATGGACTCCTCTACGAGCAGTACTTC.

This clone showed up just once. The V and J genes are TRBV7-2 and TRBJ2-3, with 10 bases that match TRBD2. Germline assignment: CDR1 SGHTA and CDR2 FQGNSA. CDR3 size: 18 residues. Trimming took 2 bases from V and 0 from J; bases not matched to a gene: 8. DNA of the CDR3: TGTGCCAGCAGCTTAAGCGGGAGGGGACTTACTAGCACAGATACGCAGTATTTT. It encodes CASSLSGRGLTSTDTQYF.

J is TRBJ2-3 and V is TRBV6-6; unclear D gene. The V and J ends lost 10 bases and 2 bases respectively, with 19 bases between them. The germline V gene has CDR1 MNHNY and CDR2 SVGAGI (reference sequence). The CDR3 has 15 residues. The CDR3 nucleotides are TGTGCCACCTTGAATCCAGGACGATCCACAGATACGCAGTATTTT. This sequence encodes CATLNPGRSTDTQYF.

The chain recombines TRBV6-5 with TRBJ1-5, with D unclear. Germline V gene data show CDR1 as MNHEY and CDR2 as SVGAGI. Trimming cost V 1 base and J 0 bases, with 4 bases left between them. The CDR3 contains 14 residues. The chain's CDR3 is CASSYWDSNQPQHF. CDR3 sequence (DNA): TGTGCCAGCAGTTACTGGGATAGCAATCAGCCCCAGCATTTT.

Written as DNA, the CDR3 is TGTGCCTGGAGTGTCAGGAGCACAGATACGCAGTATTTT. Its protein product is CAWSVRSTDTQYF. The chain employs TRBV30 and TRBJ2-3, with D unclear. V lost 0 bases to trimming and J lost 0 bases, with 4 bases between them. CDR1 GTSNPN and CDR2 SVGIG come from the germline V gene (reference sequence). CDR3 length: 13 amino acids.

The V gene is TRBV7-3, the J gene TRBJ1-1, with 9 bases matching TRBD1. After removal of 2 bases from V and 5 bases from J, the junction contained 12 bases not matched to a gene. CDR1 and CDR2 from the germline V gene are SGHTA and FQGTGA. This CDR3 is built from 17 residues. For the CDR3, the DNA is TGTGCCAGCAGCTTAGATGGGGACAGGGTTTCAGGAACTGAAGCTTTCTTT. It is translated as CASSLDGDRVSGTEAFF.

The genes are TRBV29-1 and TRBJ2-2, with D possibly matching TRBD1 (5 bases). V lost 0 bases to trimming and J lost 0 bases, with 5 bases between them. The germline V gene has CDR1 SQVTM and CDR2 ANQGSEA. This CDR3 region has 14 residues. This CDR3 reads CSVEEDTNTGELFF. In DNA, the CDR3 is TGCAGCGTTGAAGAGGACACGAACACCGGGGAGCTGTTTTTT.

The V gene is TRBV6-5, the J gene TRBJ1-5; D unresolved. Germline CDR1 reads MNHEY; CDR2 reads SVGAGI. The CDR3 sequence is 14 residues long. V lost 0 bases, J lost 6 bases, and 9 bases lay in between. The CDR3 coding sequence is TGTGCCAGCAGTTACTCGAGCCGGACTCAGCCCCAGCATTTT. It translates to CASSYSSRTQPQHF.

The rearrangement links TRBV6-1 to TRBJ2-1; tentative D call: TRBD1 (6 bases). The CDR3 totals 15 residues. Trimming stripped 2 bases from V and 8 bases from J, with 16 bases between. Germline CDR1 and CDR2: MNHNS and SASEGT. CDR3 in DNA: TGTGCCAGCAGTGAACAAGGACAGTTTTTCGATGAGCAGTTCTTC. Translating it yields CASSEQGQFFDEQFF.

This rearrangement joins TRBV7-9 to TRBJ2-7, with D perhaps matching TRBD1 (5 bases). The CDR3 runs to 16 residues. Germline values: CDR1 SEHNR, CDR2 FQNEAQ (reference sequence). V was trimmed by 2 bases and J by 7 bases, leaving 21 bases between them. DNA of the CDR3: TGTGCCAGCAGCTTAAGCCTATCCGCCCCTCAGGGAGAGCAGTACTTC. Its translation: CASSLSLSAPQGEQYF. The variable domain in full, with the rest retrieved from reference TRBV7-9 and TRBJ2-7, is DTGVSQNPRHKITKRGQNVTFRCDPISEHNRLYWYRQTLGQGPEFLTYFQNEAQLEKSRLLSDRFSAERPKGSFSTLEIQRTEQGDSAMYLCASSLSLSAPQGEQYFGPGTRLTVT.

The chain carries TRBV5-1 and TRBJ2-7; 9 bases fit TRBD1. The J segment lost 0 bases and the V segment lost 4 bases, leaving 14 bases of the junction unmatched. The CDR3 loop spans 18 amino acids. Germline V gives CDR1 SGHRS, CDR2 YFSETQ. The CDR3 DNA sequence: TGCGCCAGCAGCGGCCGGGACAGGGCCCTCCCCAGCTCCTACGAGCAGTACTTC. Translation: CASSGRDRALPSSYEQYF.

The gene calls are TRBV5-1 and TRBJ2-3; D is unresolved. The V end lost 3 bases, the J end lost 2 bases, and 10 bases lay between the germline ends. The CDR3 runs 14 residues. Germline V gene data show CDR1 as SGHRS and CDR2 as YFSETQ. In DNA, the CDR3 is TGCGCCAGCAGCTCTCACAGCCTCACAGATACGCAGTATTTT. It codes for CASSSHSLTDTQYF.

The chain carries TRBV29-1 and TRBJ2-7; 9 nucleotides line up with TRBD1. V shed 4 bases and J 0 bases; nucleotides not matched to a gene: 7. Germline CDR1 and CDR2: SQVTM and ANQGSEA. The length of the CDR3 is 15 residues. The CDR3 is CSVGKTDRGSYEQYF. CDR3 nucleotide sequence: TGCAGCGTTGGAAAAACGGACAGGGGCTCCTACGAGCAGTACTTC.

V usage is TRBV5-6 and J usage is TRBJ1-2; possible D gene TRBD1, 5 bases. This CDR3 is built from 13 residues. Trimming took off 3 bases at V and 4 bases at J, with 10 bases between the two ends. The germline V gene has CDR1 SGHDT and CDR2 YYEEEE. The CDR3 region is CASSSPGGYGYTF. The DNA for the CDR3 is TGTGCCAGCAGCTCCCCTGGGGGCTATGGCTACACCTTC.

V and J are TRBV5-6 and TRBJ1-4, with D hard to call. V gave up 0 bases and J gave up 4 bases, with 10 bases separating them. The CDR3 is made up of 15 amino acids. From germline, CDR1 is SGHDT and CDR2 YYEEEE. CDR3 nucleotide sequence: TGTGCCAGCAGCTTGGGGTTTCTTAGTAATGAAAAACTGTTTTTT. Encoded protein: CASSLGFLSNEKLFF.

The rearrangement links TRBV5-4 to TRBJ2-1; no definite D call. Germline V gives CDR1 SGHNT, CDR2 YYREEE (reference sequence). The CDR3 runs 13 residues. V lost 3 bases, J lost 5 bases, and 9 bases lay in between. CDR3 residues: CASSSGRNNEQFF. As DNA, the CDR3 is TGTGCCAGCAGCTCAGGACGTAACAATGAGCAGTTCTTC.

The chain recombines TRBV6-5 with TRBJ1-1; perhaps TRBD1 as D (5 bases). This CDR3 spans 13 amino acids. Per the germline V gene, CDR1 is MNHEY and CDR2 is SVGAGI. V lost 0 bases and J 5 bases, leaving 7 bases between the germline ends. CDR3 nucleotides: TGTGCCAGCAGTTACTCCCCAGGGACTGAAGCTTTCTTT. It encodes CASSYSPGTEAFF.

Turning to this clone: One junction end does not reproduce the germline sequence, and a read error may be involved. The V call is TRBV10-3, the J call TRBJ2-4; 7 bases map to TRBD2. The length of the CDR3 is 11 residues. Germline V gene lookup returns CDR1 ENHRY and CDR2 SYGVKD. In DNA form, the CDR3 reads TGTGCCATCAGTGCGGCGGGAGCTTTACACTTC. As protein: CAISAAGALHF.